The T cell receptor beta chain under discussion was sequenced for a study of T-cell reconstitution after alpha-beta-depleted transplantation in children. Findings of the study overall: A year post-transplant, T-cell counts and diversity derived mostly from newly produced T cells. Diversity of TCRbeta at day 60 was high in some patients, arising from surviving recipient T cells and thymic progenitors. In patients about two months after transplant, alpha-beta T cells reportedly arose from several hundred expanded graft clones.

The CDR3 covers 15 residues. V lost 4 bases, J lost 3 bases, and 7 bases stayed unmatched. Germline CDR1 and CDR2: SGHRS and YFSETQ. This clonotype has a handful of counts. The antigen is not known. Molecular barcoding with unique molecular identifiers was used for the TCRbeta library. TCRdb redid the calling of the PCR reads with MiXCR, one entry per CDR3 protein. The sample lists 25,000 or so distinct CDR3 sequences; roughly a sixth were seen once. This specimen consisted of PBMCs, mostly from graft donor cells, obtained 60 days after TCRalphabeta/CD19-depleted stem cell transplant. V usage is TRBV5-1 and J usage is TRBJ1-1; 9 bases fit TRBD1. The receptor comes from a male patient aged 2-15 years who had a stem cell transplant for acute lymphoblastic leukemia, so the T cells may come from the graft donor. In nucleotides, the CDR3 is TGCGCCAGCAGCCTAGGGACAGGGTGGGACACTGAAGCTTTCTTT. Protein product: CASSLGTGWDTEAFF.